This entry lists 12 T cell receptor beta chains sequenced from one sample in a study of identical twins. TCRdb analysed the 5' RACE reads with MiXCR anew, one entry per CDR3 protein. The repertoire holds 1.5 million to 2 million distinct CDR3 sequences, with about 32% as singletons. The sequenced sample was cord blood. These receptors all come from a newborn girl in good health.

V gene TRBV29-1 combines with J gene TRBJ1-2; 9 bases line up with TRBD1. The CDR3 consists of 14 residues. Germline V gene sequence: CDR1 SQVTM, CDR2 ANQGSEA. The V gene end was trimmed by 0 bases and the J gene end by 5 bases; junction bases not matched to a gene: 4. CDR3 amino acids: CSVEDPDRGYGYTF. The CDR3 coding sequence is TGCAGCGTTGAAGATCCGGACAGGGGTTATGGCTACACCTTC.

There are a few counts of this clonotype. The chain joins TRBV3-1 to TRBJ2-7, with 7 positions matching TRBD2. Germline CDR1 LGHDT, CDR2 YNNKEL (reference sequence). Trimming at V came to 5 bases and at J to 7 bases, leaving 20 bases not matched to a gene. The CDR3 extends over 17 amino acids. The CDR3: CASSKGLLALKGEEQYF. The CDR3 bases are TGTGCCAGCAGCAAAGGTTTACTAGCGCTAAAAGGGGAGGAGCAGTACTTC.

The chain links TRBV11-2 to TRBJ1-3; D gene uncertain. Between the trimmed V and J ends, which lost 4 bases and 0 bases, there was a span of 10 bases. Germline values: CDR1 SGHAT, CDR2 FQNNGV. The CDR3 is 15 residues long. This CDR3 reads CASSSLTRSGNTIYF. In DNA, the CDR3 is TGTGCCAGCAGCTCTTTGACACGCTCTGGAAACACCATATATTTT.

The gene calls are TRBV3-1 and TRBJ1-1, with a tentative D call TRBD1 (5 bases). The V gene lost 0 bases and the J gene lost 1 base, with 12 bases spanning the gap. The CDR3 loop spans 16 amino acids. The V gene's germline CDR1 is LGHDT and CDR2 YNNKEL (reference sequence). CDR3 bases: TGTGCCAGCAGCCAAGAAGGTAGAACAGGGAACACTGAAGCTTTCTTT. It specifies CASSQEGRTGNTEAFF.

At least ten counts were recorded for this clonotype. The genes are TRBV4-2 and TRBJ1-2, with a tentative D call TRBD1 (5 bases). The V and J ends lost 0 bases and 2 bases respectively, with 7 bases between them. Germline V gene sequence: CDR1 LGHNA, CDR2 YNFKEQ. The CDR3 runs to 14 residues. As DNA, the CDR3 is TGTGCCAGCAGCCAAGACCGGGACAACTATGGCTACACCTTC. Translating gives CASSQDRDNYGYTF.

V usage is TRBV6-4 and J usage is TRBJ2-1; 7 bases fit TRBD1. Trimming removed 6 bases from V and 14 bases from J; junction bases left unmatched: 7. The CDR3 has 11 residues. Germline lookup yields CDR1 MRHNA and CDR2 SNTAGT. CDR3 loop: CASSRQGMKFF. For the CDR3, the DNA is TGTGCCAGCAGCCGACAGGGTATGAAGTTCTTC.

V and J are TRBV12-3 or TRBV12-4 and TRBJ2-7, with 8 bases identical to TRBD2. V lost 0 bases and J lost 4; bases outside the gene matches: 5. This CDR3 has 15 residues. CDR3 nucleotides: TGTGCCAGCAGTTTAGCTATAGCGGGACCTTACGAGCAGTACTTC. This sequence encodes CASSLAIAGPYEQYF.

This clonotype was seen a handful of times. This rearrangement joins TRBV5-1 to TRBJ2-3, with 8 bases that match TRBD1. Per germline, CDR1 SGHRS and CDR2 YFSETQ. This CDR3 has 16 residues. Trimming took 0 bases from V and 4 from J; bases not matched to a gene: 7. CDR3 nucleotides: TGCGCCAGCAGCTTGGCCGGACAGGGTGGAGCAGATACGCAGTATTTT. Translation gives CASSLAGQGGADTQYF.

The V call is TRBV6-2 or TRBV6-3, the J call TRBJ2-3; D is uncertain. The V gene lost 0 bases and the J gene lost 4 bases, with 11 bases spanning the gap. CDR1 and CDR2 (germline): MNHEY, SVGEGT. The length of the CDR3 is 15 residues. The CDR3: CASSYSARWADTQYF. CDR3 DNA: TGTGCCAGCAGTTACTCTGCCCGGTGGGCAGATACGCAGTATTTT.

The chain has TRBV3-1 and TRBJ2-1, with D unresolved. The germline V gene encodes CDR1 LGHDT and CDR2 YNNKEL (reference sequence). The CDR3 totals 12 residues. V was trimmed by 2 bases and J by 6 bases, leaving 5 bases between them. CDR3 sequence (DNA): TGTGCCAGCAGCCAATCGGTCAATGAGCAGTTCTTC. Translated: CASSQSVNEQFF.

As regards this clonotype: A single base separates this from a much larger clone, so it may be a read error. The CDR3, as DNA: TGTGCCAGCAGCCAACTAGTTCAAGAGACCCAGTACTTC. Its protein is CASSQLVQETQYF. This chain connects TRBV4-2 to TRBJ2-5; no definite D call. Germline V gene sequence: CDR1 LGHNA, CDR2 YNFKEQ. This CDR3 comprises 13 residues. Trimming pared 2 bases from V and 2 bases from J, leaving 6 bases between.

The CDR3 loop is CASSEVLQETQYF. For the CDR3, the DNA is TGTGCCAGCAGTGAAGTCTTACAAGAGACCCAGTACTTC. V gene TRBV6-1 combines with J gene TRBJ2-5; no clear D gene. V lost 1 base and J 2 bases, leaving 5 bases between the germline ends. Looked up from germline, CDR1 is MNHNS and CDR2 is SASEGT. The CDR3 has 13 residues.